This TCR beta chain stems from a study of graft-versus-host responses after intestinal transplantation. Assay: immunoSEQ multiplex PCR; the TCRdb copy retains only in-frame clones and omits some. The data show roughly 3,900 clones, with approximately 85% seen just once and 4.8% held by the top ten. Tissue from the graft was processed to free its intraepithelial and lamina propria lymphocytes. Concerning this clone itself: The antigen is unknown.

Notes on the study in general: Among recipient marrow samples, GvH clones were found; some appeared first in ileum or blood.

The sequence was collected from a human patient who received an intestinal transplant, so some T cells may come from the graft donor. Here the sequenced sample was ileum tissue, taken roughly 680 days after intestinal transplant.

The CDR3 loop reads CASSFRVGQGAREQYF. As DNA, the CDR3 is TGTGCCAGCAGCTTCCGTGTGGGACAGGGGGCGCGGGAGCAGTACTTC. This chain uses TRBV2 with TRBJ2-7, with TRBD1 identical over 12 bases. This CDR3 has 16 amino acids. Germline CDR1 reads SNHLY; CDR2 reads FYNNEI. Losses at the gene ends were 6 bases for V and 7 bases for J; bases not matched to a gene: 13.